A single sample gave rise to the 27 T cell receptor beta chains below, sequenced in a study of blood T cell repertoires in COVID-19. Generated by immunoSEQ multiplex PCR, the TCRdb table keeps only in-frame clones and is missing some. The table lists 30,000 to 40,000 clones, more than 65% of them singletons. The sample comprised peripheral blood. Every receptor here comes from an older man with COVID-19, enrolled during active disease.

This sequence joins TRBV7-3 and TRBJ1-1; the match to TRBD1 covers 7 bases. After removal of 2 bases from V and 6 bases from J, the junction contained 3 bases not matched to a gene. The length of the CDR3 is 13 residues. Germline CDR1 is SGHTA and CDR2 is FQGTGA. CDR3 sequence reads: CASSLDTGAEAFF. Written as DNA, the CDR3 is TGTGCCAGCAGCTTAGATACAGGGGCTGAAGCTTTCTTT.

This sequence joins TRBV4-1 and TRBJ1-5; weak D call: TRBD1 (6 bases). The CDR3 covers 15 residues. Trimming pared 0 bases from V and 4 bases from J, leaving 10 bases between. Germline values: CDR1 MGHRA, CDR2 YSYEKL. CDR3 region: CASSQEGQFNQPQHF. CDR3 bases: TGCGCCAGCAGCCAAGAAGGACAGTTTAATCAGCCCCAGCATTTT.

The sample holds one count of this clone. The rearrangement uses TRBV18 and TRBJ2-1; no reliable D call. The germline V and J ends were trimmed by 1 base and 6 bases, with 16 bases remaining between them. From germline, CDR1 is KGHSH and CDR2 LQKENI. The CDR3 runs 16 residues. This CDR3 is CASSPRWQSAVNEQFF. The CDR3 DNA reads as TGTGCCAGCTCACCACGGTGGCAGTCCGCGGTCAATGAGCAGTTCTTC.

V usage is TRBV9 and J usage is TRBJ2-3; TRBD2 is a possible D gene (5 bases). From germline, CDR1 is SGDLS and CDR2 YYNGEE. The length of the CDR3 is 13 residues. Trimming shortened V by 4 bases and J by 4 bases, and 10 bases separated the two germline ends. This CDR3 reads CASSIASPDTQYF. The CDR3, as DNA: TGTGCCAGCAGCATCGCTAGCCCAGATACGCAGTATTTT.

The genes are TRBV2 and TRBJ2-5; 7 nucleotides match TRBD2. Germline CDR1 is SNHLY and CDR2 is FYNNEI. CDR3 size: 16 residues. V was pared by 4 bases and J by 5 bases, with 13 bases of the junction left unmatched. CDR3 loop: CASSGAPGGSGETQYF. Here the CDR3 DNA reads TGTGCCAGCAGTGGGGCCCCAGGCGGGAGTGGTGAGACCCAGTACTTC.

This clone has more than one count but fewer than ten. The CDR3 reads CASSPHGDYAYEQYF. Here the CDR3 DNA reads TGTGCCAGTAGTCCCCATGGGGACTACGCCTACGAGCAGTACTTC. J is TRBJ2-7 and V is TRBV19; 7 positions agree with TRBD2. Trimming removed 5 bases from V and 2 bases from J; junction bases left unmatched: 9. The CDR3 is made up of 15 amino acids. Germline values: CDR1 LNHDA, CDR2 SQIVND (reference sequence).

This clone has a single count. This rearrangement joins TRBV15 to TRBJ2-7, with TRBD2 matching over 8 bases. The CDR3 covers 15 residues. The junction had 9 bases not matched to a gene; V was cut back by 3 bases and J by 5 bases. Germline assignment: CDR1 LNHNV and CDR2 YYDKDF (reference sequence). The CDR3 sequence: CATSRSSGGLHEQYF. The CDR3 nucleotides read TGTGCCACCAGCAGGAGTTCGGGAGGGCTCCACGAGCAGTACTTC. The full variable domain, rest sourced from reference TRBV15 and TRBJ2-7, is DAMVIQNPRYQVTQFGKPVTLSCSQTLNHNVMYWYQQKSSQAPKLLFHYYDKDFNNEADTPDNFQSRRPNTSFCFLDIRSPGLGDTAMYLCATSRSSGGLHEQYFGPGTRLTVT.

The V call is TRBV6-5, the J call TRBJ2-1; TRBD2 matches 9 bases. The CDR3 is 15 residues long. The V and J ends lost 5 bases and 4 bases, in that order; junction bases with no gene match: 6. The germline V gene has CDR1 MNHEY and CDR2 SVGAGI. CDR3 region: CASSIGLAMYNEQFF. For the CDR3, the DNA is TGTGCCAGCAGTATCGGACTAGCGATGTACAATGAGCAGTTCTTC.

This clone was found a few times. The chain couples TRBV5-1 to TRBJ2-5; 7 positions match TRBD2. The V gene end was trimmed by 5 bases and the J gene end by 3 bases; junction bases not matched to a gene: 4. The CDR3 is 13 residues long. Per the germline V gene, CDR1 is SGHRS and CDR2 is YFSETQ. In DNA, the CDR3 is TGCGCCAGCAGGCCTCTAGCGGAAGAGACCCAGTACTTC. Protein sequence: CASRPLAEETQYF.

The J gene is TRBJ1-2, the V gene TRBV7-9; D is perhaps TRBD1 (5 bases). The V end lost 2 bases, the J end lost 5 bases, and 15 bases lay between the germline ends. This CDR3 has 15 residues. Germline-derived CDR1 and CDR2 are SEHNR and FQNEAQ (reference sequence). DNA of the CDR3: TGTGCCAGCAGCTTATTGGGGCGGCGGTGGTATGGCTACACCTTC. Protein sequence: CASSLLGRRWYGYTF.

This chain joins TRBV9 and TRBJ1-6; D is undetermined. The V end was cut by 0 bases, the J end by 10 bases, with 14 bases between. This CDR3 has 15 residues. The germline CDR1 and CDR2 sequences are SGDLS and YYNGEE. The CDR3, as DNA: TGTGCCAGCAGCGTAGGTGACACCCTGGGCTCACCCCTCCACTTT. Protein product: CASSVGDTLGSPLHF.

The chain uses TRBV30 and TRBJ1-4; D is uncertain. The germline gives CDR1 GTSNPN, CDR2 SVGIG (reference sequence). The germline V and J ends were trimmed by 0 bases and 6 bases, with 17 bases remaining between them. The CDR3 covers 16 residues. The CDR3 protein is CAWSVESRVGDEKLFF. CDR3 DNA: TGTGCCTGGAGTGTAGAGTCTCGGGTGGGTGATGAAAAACTGTTTTTT.

This sequence joins TRBV11-3 and TRBJ2-7; 8 bases agree with TRBD1. The CDR3 contains 15 residues. J was trimmed by 2 bases and V by 3 bases; bases with no gene match: 6. Germline V gene data show CDR1 as SGHNT and CDR2 as YENEEA. CDR3 in amino acids: CASSLAGTGPYEQYF. In DNA form, the CDR3 reads TGTGCCAGCAGCTTGGCCGGGACAGGACCCTACGAGCAGTACTTC.

The rearrangement uses TRBV6-2 or TRBV6-3 and TRBJ2-7; 7 bases align to TRBD1. The germline gives CDR1 MNHEY, CDR2 SVGEGT. The trim removed 4 bases at V and 2 bases at J, leaving 8 bases unmatched. This CDR3 spans 15 amino acids. The CDR3 DNA sequence: TGTGCCAGCAGTTTAAATAGCGACAGGGCCTACGAGCAGTACTTC. It is translated as CASSLNSDRAYEQYF.

J is TRBJ2-2 and V is TRBV30, with 7 nucleotides matching TRBD2. Trimming at V came to 4 bases and at J to 6 bases, leaving 11 bases not matched to a gene. The CDR3 loop spans 15 amino acids. Germline CDR1 and CDR2: GTSNPN and SVGIG (reference sequence). The CDR3 reads CAWTFWEGRAGELFF. CDR3 DNA: TGTGCCTGGACTTTTTGGGAGGGCCGTGCCGGGGAGCTGTTTTTT. The whole variable domain, remainder taken from reference TRBV30 and TRBJ2-2, is SQTIHQWPATLVQPVGSPLSLECTVEGTSNPNLYWYRQAAGRGLQLLFYSVGIGQISSEVPQNLSASRPQDRQFILSSKKLLLSDSGFYLCAWTFWEGRAGELFFGEGSRLTVL.

The chain is built from TRBV5-4 and TRBJ2-5; 8 bases agree with TRBD1. Germline V gene sequence: CDR1 SGHNT, CDR2 YYREEE (reference sequence). J lost 0 bases, V lost 3 bases, and 4 bases had no gene match. This CDR3 has 15 residues. The CDR3 loop is CASSWRQGNQETQYF. The CDR3, as DNA: TGTGCCAGCAGCTGGAGACAGGGGAACCAAGAGACCCAGTACTTC.

The chain uses TRBV3-1 (or the pseudogene TRBV3-2) and TRBJ1-2; D perhaps matches TRBD1 (6 bases). Trimming pared 0 bases from V and 14 bases from J, leaving 22 bases between. Germline V gene lookup returns CDR1 LGHDT and CDR2 YNNKEL (reference sequence). The CDR3 sequence is 15 residues long. The CDR3 nucleotides are TGTGCCAGCAGCCAAGATCAGGGGAACCGCTATGGAGTAACCTTC. Protein sequence: CASSQDQGNRYGVTF.

This chain uses TRBV19 with TRBJ1-2, with D unresolved. The CDR3 length is 13 residues. CDR1 is LNHDA and CDR2 is SQIVND in the germline V gene (reference sequence). The ends were cut back, 1 base at V and 1 base at J, with 4 bases in the middle. The CDR3 reads CASSIGSNYGYTF. The CDR3 nucleotides read TGTGCCAGTAGTATAGGGAGTAACTATGGCTACACCTTC.

The gene calls are TRBV11-2 and TRBJ2-7, with 12 positions matching TRBD2. The CDR3 covers 15 residues. Trimming cost V 0 bases and J 4 bases; bases outside gene matches: 1. Germline V gives CDR1 SGHAT, CDR2 FQNNGV. The CDR3 is CASSLETSGRYEQYF. DNA of the CDR3: TGTGCCAGCAGCTTAGAGACTAGCGGGAGATACGAGCAGTACTTC.

The gene calls are TRBV18 and TRBJ2-7; D not resolved. The CDR3 loop spans 14 amino acids. Trimming removed 3 bases at V and 2 bases at J, with 11 bases between. CDR1 is KGHSH, CDR2 LQKENI, per germline. The CDR3: CASSPSADTYEQYF. CDR3 DNA: TGTGCCAGCTCACCTTCGGCGGATACCTACGAGCAGTACTTC.

This chain connects TRBV18 to TRBJ1-6; possible D gene TRBD1, 6 bases. The V and J ends lost 5 bases and 7 bases respectively, with 12 bases between them. The germline V gene has CDR1 KGHSH and CDR2 LQKENI. The CDR3 sequence is 14 residues long. The CDR3 DNA sequence: TGTGCCAGCTCATATGGACAGAACAATTCACCCCTCCACTTT. The encoded protein is CASSYGQNNSPLHF.

The rearrangement uses TRBV20-1 and TRBJ2-3; unclear D gene. Looked up from germline, CDR1 is DFQATT and CDR2 is SNEGSKA (reference sequence). The CDR3 runs to 11 residues. The DNA of the CDR3 is TGCAGCCATCGGGTGGCGGATACGCAGTATTTT. As protein: CSHRVADTQYF.

The rearrangement links TRBV5-4 to TRBJ1-4; 12 bases match TRBD1. The CDR3 length is 20 residues. Trimming at V came to 3 bases and at J to 7 bases, leaving 19 bases not matched to a gene. The germline V gene encodes CDR1 SGHNT and CDR2 YYREEE (reference sequence). CDR3 sequence reads: CASSWSRIRSGTGGSEKLFF. The CDR3 DNA follows: TGTGCCAGCAGCTGGTCCCGTATAAGATCCGGGACAGGGGGCTCTGAAAAACTGTTTTTT.

This chain links TRBV27 with TRBJ1-5, with TRBD1 matching over 9 bases. This CDR3 contains 15 residues. The ends lost 6 bases at V and 6 bases at J; junction bases unmatched: 9. Per germline, CDR1 MNHEY and CDR2 SMNVEV (reference sequence). The chain's CDR3 is CASSPGTGRFQPQHF. In DNA form, the CDR3 reads TGTGCCAGCAGCCCAGGGACAGGGCGCTTTCAGCCCCAGCATTTT.

The chain has TRBV5-8 and TRBJ1-5; TRBD1 is a possible D gene (6 bases). Per the germline V gene, CDR1 is SGHTS and CDR2 is YDEGEE. V lost 6 bases to trimming and J lost 4 bases, with 17 bases between them. The CDR3 length is 15 residues. In nucleotides, the CDR3 is TGTGCCAGCAATCCAGACAGGCTGGGAAATCAGCCCCAGCATTTT. Its translation: CASNPDRLGNQPQHF.

The J gene is TRBJ2-7, the V gene TRBV6-1; maybe TRBD2 (5 bases). V was shortened by 10 bases and J by 3 bases, with 19 bases between the two germline ends. The germline CDR1 and CDR2 sequences are MNHNS and SASEGT. The CDR3 contains 14 residues. CDR3 region: CAIGGRWPGYEQYF. DNA of the CDR3: TGTGCCATAGGAGGAAGATGGCCGGGCTACGAGCAGTACTTC.

This sequence joins TRBV4-1 and TRBJ2-2; 9 bases align to TRBD1. Per germline, CDR1 MGHRA and CDR2 YSYEKL. The CDR3 has 16 amino acids. V lost 6 bases and J lost 3; bases outside the gene matches: 8. This CDR3 is CASSRRDRADTGELFF. The CDR3 nucleotides read TGCGCCAGCAGTCGCCGGGACAGGGCTGACACCGGGGAGCTGTTTTTT.